What follows are 23 T cell receptor beta chains derived from one specimen sequenced in a study of long-term antiretroviral therapy in people with HIV. The assay used was immunoSEQ (version v3.0), run at survey level. The repertoire was sequenced with immunoSEQ multiplex PCR; TCRdb's copy has only in-frame clones and lacks some. The data show over 8,500 clones, about 80% seen once. The source was unsorted PBMCs, collected at the start of antiretroviral therapy, before treatment. The receptors were sampled from a man aged 25-45 years with HIV.

This chain links TRBV5-1 with TRBJ2-2, with D possibly being TRBD1 (5 bases). Germline V CDR1 and CDR2: SGHRS, YFSETQ. The germline V and J ends were trimmed by 2 bases and 4 bases, with 9 bases remaining between them. The CDR3 runs 14 residues. CDR3 loop: CASSFSQGTGELFF. The CDR3 DNA is TGCGCCAGCAGCTTCTCTCAGGGCACCGGGGAGCTGTTTTTT.

This clone was picked up a small number of times. This chain links TRBV25-1 with TRBJ1-2; D unclear. Trimming took 2 bases from V and 8 from J, leaving 6 bases between them. Germline values: CDR1 MGHDK, CDR2 SYGVNS. The CDR3 loop spans 11 amino acids. CDR3 sequence: CASSEVSGYTF. CDR3 in DNA: TGTGCCAGCAGTGAAGTGAGCGGCTACACCTTC.

The V and J genes are TRBV7-8 and TRBJ2-7; the match to TRBD2 covers 7 bases. The J segment lost 5 bases and the V segment lost 4 bases, leaving 8 bases of the junction unmatched. There are 14 residues in the CDR3. Germline CDR1 reads SGHVS; CDR2 reads FQNEAQ. DNA for the CDR3: TGTGCCAGCAGCTCGGAGCGGGGTGGCAACGAGCAGTACTTC. Its translation is CASSSERGGNEQYF.

This chain uses TRBV7-9 with TRBJ1-4; D is possibly TRBD1 (5 bases). Per the germline V gene, CDR1 is SEHNR and CDR2 is FQNEAQ (reference sequence). The CDR3 has 18 residues. V dropped 3 bases and J dropped 0 bases, with 17 bases sitting between them. The CDR3 region has the DNA TGTGCCAGCAGCTTCCTCGGTCCTTCGACAGCAACTAATGAAAAACTGTTTTTT. The encoded protein is CASSFLGPSTATNEKLFF.

V gene TRBV9 combines with J gene TRBJ2-7; 7 bases are a match to TRBD2. There are 15 residues in the CDR3. J lost 3 bases, V lost 0 bases, and 6 bases had no gene match. Germline CDR1 is SGDLS and CDR2 is YYNGEE. The CDR3 protein is CASSVAEAGVYEQYF. The CDR3 DNA reads as TGTGCCAGCAGCGTAGCTGAGGCGGGGGTCTACGAGCAGTACTTC.

This clone is labeled as medium-sized. The V gene is TRBV7-3, the J gene TRBJ2-7; 7 bases line up with TRBD1. V lost 5 bases, J lost 6 bases, and 7 bases stayed unmatched. The CDR3 sequence is 13 residues long. The germline V gene encodes CDR1 SGHTA and CDR2 FQGTGA. The CDR3 DNA sequence: TGTGCCAGCAGCCCGCGACAGGGTCGCGAGCAGTACTTC. Translated, it gives CASSPRQGREQYF.

Notes on this clone: Other DNA sequences in the same sample also yield this CDR3. V and J are TRBV9 and TRBJ1-2, with D perhaps matching TRBD1 (5 bases). Deletions cut 4 bases from V and 4 bases from J, with 11 bases between. Germline CDR1 SGDLS, CDR2 YYNGEE. The CDR3 loop spans 13 amino acids. CDR3 coding DNA: TGTGCCAGCAGCCCTCAGGGTAGCTATGGCTACACCTTC. It specifies CASSPQGSYGYTF.

As DNA, the CDR3 is TGTGCCAGCAGCCCCCGGCAGGGCCCATCCACAGATACGCAGTATTTT. Translated, it gives CASSPRQGPSTDTQYF. J is TRBJ2-3 and V is TRBV9; D might be TRBD1 (5 bases). V lost 4 bases and J lost 2, with 17 bases in between. Germline V CDR1 and CDR2: SGDLS, YYNGEE. The CDR3 contains 16 residues.

The CDR3 spells CASSLRTGDEANVLTF. For the CDR3, the DNA is TGTGCCAGCAGCTTAAGGACAGGGGATGAAGCCAACGTCCTGACTTTC. The chain has TRBV11-2 and TRBJ2-6; 9 bases fit TRBD1. There are 16 residues in the CDR3. Germline-derived CDR1 and CDR2 are SGHAT and FQNNGV. With 2 bases clipped from V and 7 bases from J, the junction kept 6 bases outside the gene matches. The whole variable domain, remainder taken from reference TRBV11-2 and TRBJ2-6, is EAGVAQSPRYKIIEKRQSVAFWCNPISGHATLYWYQQILGQGPKLLIQFQNNGVVDDSQLPKDRFSAERLKGVDSTLKIQPAKLEDSAVYLCASSLRTGDEANVLTFGAGSRLTVL.

V and J are TRBV7-9 and TRBJ2-5, with 9 bases identical to TRBD2. The V segment lost 1 base and the J segment 5 bases; nucleotides outside the gene matches: 5. Germline CDR1 reads SEHNR; CDR2 reads FQNEAQ (reference sequence). This CDR3 spans 15 amino acids. CDR3 sequence: CASSLGSGSRETQYF. The CDR3 DNA follows: TGTGCCAGCAGCTTAGGTAGCGGGAGCCGTGAGACCCAGTACTTC. Combining the CDR3 with reference TRBV7-9 and TRBJ2-5 gives the whole variable domain DTGVSQNPRHKITKRGQNVTFRCDPISEHNRLYWYRQTLGQGPEFLTYFQNEAQLEKSRLLSDRFSAERPKGSFSTLEIQRTEQGDSAMYLCASSLGSGSRETQYFGPGTRLLVL.

J is TRBJ1-2 and V is TRBV28, with unresolved D. The germline V gene encodes CDR1 MDHEN and CDR2 SYDVKM. Trimming took off 6 bases at V and 4 bases at J, with 9 bases between the two ends. There are 12 residues in the CDR3. The CDR3: CASRDGAYGYTF. The CDR3 DNA follows: TGTGCCAGCAGGGACGGAGCCTATGGCTACACCTTC.

This clone is judged hyperexpanded. The chain uses TRBV28 and TRBJ2-7; D not resolved. CDR1 MDHEN and CDR2 SYDVKM come from the germline V gene. V dropped 8 bases and J dropped 0 bases, with 14 bases sitting between them. This CDR3 comprises 14 residues. This CDR3 reads CASCWTVSSYEQYF. CDR3 sequence (DNA): TGTGCCAGCTGCTGGACCGTCAGCTCCTACGAGCAGTACTTC.

The gene calls are TRBV7-9 and TRBJ2-5; D not certain. CDR1 and CDR2 (germline): SEHNR, FQNEAQ (reference sequence). This CDR3 region has 14 residues. Trimming pared 5 bases from V and 5 bases from J, leaving 15 bases between. The CDR3 coding sequence is TGTGCCAGCAGCCGCCCCGCCGCCCGGGAGACCCAGTACTTC. Translating gives CASSRPAARETQYF.

The V call is TRBV11-2, the J call TRBJ2-7; TRBD2 matches at 14 bases. Germline V gene data show CDR1 as SGHAT and CDR2 as FQNNGV. The V segment lost 3 bases and the J segment 3 bases; nucleotides outside the gene matches: 4. The CDR3 totals 16 residues. The CDR3, as DNA: TGTGCCAGCAGCTTGGGACTAGCGGGAGACTTCTACGAGCAGTACTTC. Translated, it gives CASSLGLAGDFYEQYF.

The J gene is TRBJ2-7, the V gene TRBV18; D is undetermined. There are 12 residues in the CDR3. The V gene lost 5 bases and the J gene lost 1 base, with 6 bases spanning the gap. Germline assignment: CDR1 KGHSH and CDR2 LQKENI. CDR3 sequence: CASSATSYEQYF. CDR3 DNA: TGTGCCAGCTCAGCGACTTCCTACGAGCAGTACTTC.

This clone was found once. This rearrangement joins TRBV9 to TRBJ2-5, with D possibly TRBD1 on 6 matching bases. Trimming removed 1 base at V and 0 bases at J, with 13 bases between. From germline, CDR1 is SGDLS and CDR2 YYNGEE. The CDR3 consists of 16 residues. Here the CDR3 DNA reads TGTGCCAGCAGCGTATCGGTAGGGGGAGACCAAGAGACCCAGTACTTC. It specifies CASSVSVGGDQETQYF.

In this sample, this clone turned up a few times. The chain couples TRBV9 to TRBJ2-1, with D perhaps TRBD2 (7 bases). This CDR3 is built from 15 residues. Germline V CDR1 and CDR2: SGDLS, YYNGEE. The V and J ends lost 6 bases and 1 base respectively, with 14 bases between them. CDR3 nucleotide sequence: TGTGCCAGCACCCAACAGGGAGGGTCCTACAATGAGCAGTTCTTC. Translated, it gives CASTQQGGSYNEQFF.

This chain connects TRBV18 to TRBJ2-5; D may be TRBD2 (5 bases). Germline-derived CDR1 and CDR2 are KGHSH and LQKENI. The CDR3 runs 14 residues. Trimming took 4 bases from V and 5 from J, leaving 14 bases between them. CDR3 coding DNA: TGTGCCAGCTCACACCGGACGGGGAAGGAGACCCAGTACTTC. As protein: CASSHRTGKETQYF.

The chain links TRBV11-2 to TRBJ2-3; D not certain. The CDR3 is made up of 12 amino acids. CDR1 is SGHAT and CDR2 is FQNNGV in the germline V gene. V shed 5 bases and J shed 1 base, with 4 bases lying between them. In DNA, the CDR3 is TGTGCCAGCAGCAGGGGCACAGATACGCAGTATTTT. Protein sequence: CASSRGTDTQYF. The whole variable domain, remainder taken from reference TRBV11-2 and TRBJ2-3, is EAGVAQSPRYKIIEKRQSVAFWCNPISGHATLYWYQQILGQGPKLLIQFQNNGVVDDSQLPKDRFSAERLKGVDSTLKIQPAKLEDSAVYLCASSRGTDTQYFGPGTRLTVL.

The rearrangement joins TRBV6-5 to TRBJ2-1; D is possibly TRBD2 (6 bases). Trimming took off 4 bases at V and 3 bases at J, with 10 bases between the two ends. Germline V gene sequence: CDR1 MNHEY, CDR2 SVGAGI. This CDR3 comprises 14 residues. CDR3 bases: TGTGCCAGCAGTTCCGGGGGAGTCTACAATGAGCAGTTCTTC. It encodes CASSSGGVYNEQFF.

This chain joins TRBV5-1 and TRBJ1-6, with D hard to call. The CDR3 is 14 residues long. The V gene's germline CDR1 is SGHRS and CDR2 YFSETQ. The V end was cut by 0 bases, the J end by 8 bases, with 9 bases between. The CDR3 DNA sequence: TGCGCCAGCAGCTTGGACGTCAGAGATTCACCCCTCCACTTT. Amino acid sequence: CASSLDVRDSPLHF. The variable domain in full, completed from reference TRBV5-1 and TRBJ1-6, reads KAGVTQTPRYLIKTRGQQVTLSCSPISGHRSVSWYQQTPGQGLQFLFEYFSETQRNKGNFPGRFSGRQFSNSRSEMNVSTLELGDSALYLCASSLDVRDSPLHFGNGTRLTVT.

This rearrangement joins TRBV7-8 to TRBJ1-4; perhaps TRBD1 as D (6 bases). This CDR3 has 15 residues. The germline CDR1 and CDR2 sequences are SGHVS and FQNEAQ. Trimming stripped 7 bases from V and 2 bases from J, with 14 bases between. The CDR3 bases are TGTGCCAGCACAATGCAGGGGTCGACTAATGAAAAACTGTTTTTT. It codes for CASTMQGSTNEKLFF.

The chain joins TRBV14 to TRBJ2-2; 10 bases map to TRBD2. The CDR3 runs to 15 residues. Trimming cost V 4 bases and J 5 bases; bases outside gene matches: 4. Germline V lookup: CDR1 SGHDN, CDR2 FVKESK. CDR3 DNA sequence: TGTGCCAGCAGCCTACTAGCGGGAATGACCGGGGAGCTGTTTTTT. This sequence encodes CASSLLAGMTGELFF.